The rows below give T cell receptor beta chains drawn from one sample of a study of T cells in Graves' hyperthyroidism and ophthalmopathy. Each CDR3 protein gets one entry after TCRdb re-called the multiplex PCR reads with MiXCR. The table records 450,000 to 550,000 distinct CDR3 sequences, 24% of them present only once. What was sequenced was blood. The receptors stem from a woman aged 25 to 45 with Graves' ophthalmopathy. CDR3s include the opening cysteine and the closing phenylalanine or tryptophan.

TRBV6-5	CASSYGADVYEQYF
TRBV3-1	CASSAYRASNSPLHF
TRBV6-2/TRBV6-3	CASRRDWGRLQDEQYF
TRBV28	CASKGPNTEAFF
TRBV4-1	CASSHLIGGIKSEGYTF
TRBV6-5	CASSYSTSGTYEQYF
TRBV10-3	CAITPLGGGGYTF
TRBV2	CASREGGDANTGELFF
TRBV24-1	CATAAGTGSLQPQHF
TRBV7-2	CASSLRINSYEQYF
TRBV4-1	CASSQARDRANYGYTF
TRBV7-3	CASSSHIVGVGGANVLTF
TRBV6-1	CASRPDNTGELFF
TRBV2	CASGRHEKNTGELFF
TRBV20-1	CSASTGEQYF
TRBV27	CASSGTSGNSYGEQYF
TRBV27	CASSLLRTGDTEAFF
TRBV12-3/TRBV12-4	CASSSGQGTNTGELFF
TRBV6-5	CASTLKGVLGQPQHF
TRBV6-1	CASSQWRAEYQQYF
TRBV6-5	CASSYDPAVSGNTIYF
TRBV19	CASSMVGGETQYF
TRBV10-3	CAISEGEPYEQYF
TRBV24-1	CATSDSRGGHQETQYF
TRBV19	CASRREQGVSNQPQHF
TRBV6-2/TRBV6-3	CASKESGTLETQYF
TRBV12-3/TRBV12-4	CASSQQTGGQETQYF
TRBV28	CASSGGVMGYGYTF
TRBV30	CAWKGGEQYF
TRBV20-1	CSARRTGRNTEAFF
TRBV6-2/TRBV6-3	CASSATGTGYEQYF
TRBV6-5	CASSFLPRDEGYTF
TRBV12-3/TRBV12-4	CASRDGPQPQHF
TRBV7-8	CASSLDRLNYGYTF
TRBV7-3	CASSRGGRDTGELFF
TRBV12-3/TRBV12-4	CASSGTADYGYTF
TRBV7-9	CASSLAEGYTGELFF
TRBV2	CASRRDRGAEAFF
TRBV12-3/TRBV12-4	CASSFIGGSQPQHF
TRBV19	CASTPLKENTEAFF